Listed below are T cell receptor beta chains from one sample, sequenced in a study of blood T cell repertoires in COVID-19. Clones were sequenced by immunoSEQ multiplex PCR, and TCRdb holds only the in-frame ones, with some missing. The table shows under 300,000 clones, with 83% occurring only once. The specimen was peripheral blood. The origin of the receptors is a woman between 45 and 60 years old who had recovered from COVID-19. Each CDR3 is given with its conserved first and last residue. A D gene is named only where the DNA matches it firmly. Expanded clones get a size class; other rows say once, few or many, or leave the size out.

clone size	D gene	CDR3 length	J gene	V gene	CDR3 protein	CDR3 DNA
.	.	16	TRBJ2-7	TRBV10-2	CASSERDTGQPYEQYF	TGCGCCAGCAGTGAGCGTGATACGGGACAACCCTACGAGCAGTACTTC
.	.	13	TRBJ1-1	TRBV14	CASSRFGEPEAFF	TGTGCCAGCAGCCGCTTCGGGGAGCCTGAAGCTTTCTTT
.	TRBD2	14	TRBJ2-1	TRBV10-2	CATQRGSSYNEQFF	TGCGCCACTCAGCGGGGTAGCTCCTACAATGAGCAGTTCTTC
.	.	15	TRBJ1-3	TRBV9	CASSAQFHSGNTIYF	TGTGCCAGCAGCGCCCAATTTCACTCTGGAAACACCATATATTTT
.	TRBD2	15	TRBJ2-7	TRBV7-2	CASSTLAGALYEQYF	TGTGCCAGCAGCACCCTAGCGGGGGCTCTCTACGAGCAGTACTTC
.	.	13	TRBJ2-3	TRBV27	CASNGQNTDTQYF	TGTGCCAGCAACGGACAGAACACAGATACGCAGTATTTT
.	.	13	TRBJ1-2	TRBV27	CASRRTGNYGYTF	TGTGCCAGCAGACGGACGGGGAACTATGGCTACACCTTC
.	TRBD1	15	TRBJ2-1	TRBV7-2	CASSQGQGGYNEQFF	TGTGCCAGCAGCCAGGGACAGGGGGGATACAATGAGCAGTTCTTC
.	TRBD2	14	TRBJ2-1	TRBV7-2	CASSFGLAGDEQFF	TGTGCCAGCAGCTTTGGACTAGCGGGAGATGAGCAGTTCTTC
.	TRBD2	15	TRBJ2-3	TRBV5-4	CASSLGGGFTDTQYF	TGTGCCAGCAGCTTGGGCGGGGGGTTCACAGATACGCAGTATTTT
.	.	14	TRBJ1-1	TRBV18	CASSPGTAPTEAFF	TGTGCCAGCTCACCAGGTACAGCCCCCACTGAAGCTTTCTTT
many	TRBD1	14	TRBJ2-7	TRBV19	CASSPRDSWYEQYF	TGTGCCAGTAGTCCCCGGGACAGTTGGTACGAGCAGTACTTC
.	TRBD1	12	TRBJ1-5	TRBV6-2/TRBV6-3	CASSLTGRPQHF	TGTGCCAGCAGCTTGACAGGGAGGCCCCAGCATTTT
.	TRBD1	15	TRBJ2-5	TRBV7-6	CASSLTGLEKETQYF	TGTGCCAGCAGCCTGACAGGGTTGGAAAAAGAGACCCAGTACTTC
.	.	16	TRBJ2-6	TRBV6-2/TRBV6-3	CASSYDSNSGANVLTF	TGTGCCAGCAGTTATGACAGCAACTCTGGGGCCAACGTCCTGACTTTC
.	.	15	TRBJ2-7	TRBV5-4	CASSLGRDARYEQYF	TGTGCCAGCAGCTTAGGGCGGGATGCCCGATACGAGCAGTACTTC
.	.	13	TRBJ1-1	TRBV6-2/TRBV6-3	CASSYFGGTEAFF	TGTGCCAGCAGTTACTTCGGGGGCACTGAAGCTTTCTTT
.	.	15	TRBJ2-7	TRBV5-6	CASSLIERSSYEQYF	TGTGCCAGCAGCTTGATCGAAAGGAGCTCCTACGAGCAGTACTTC
.	.	15	TRBJ1-1	TRBV9	CASSVEAGMNTEAFF	TGTGCCAGCAGCGTAGAGGCAGGCATGAACACTGAAGCTTTCTTT
once	TRBD1	16	TRBJ1-1	TRBV9	CASSVAFEGADTEAFF	TGTGCCAGCAGCGTAGCTTTCGAGGGGGCGGACACTGAAGCTTTCTTT
.	.	17	TRBJ1-1	TRBV5-6	CASSFSGSDSFHAEAFF	TGTGCCAGCAGCTTCTCCGGCAGCGACTCTTTCCACGCTGAAGCTTTCTTT
.	.	13	TRBJ1-2	TRBV12-3/TRBV12-4	CASSGAVGDGYTF	TGTGCCAGCAGTGGTGCGGTCGGCGATGGCTACACCTTC
.	.	14	TRBJ1-4	TRBV7-2	CASSSQGNNEKLFF	TGTGCCAGCAGCTCACAGGGAAATAATGAAAAACTGTTTTTT
.	.	16	TRBJ1-4	TRBV7-5	CVRIQQGAATNEKLFF	TGTGTCAGAATACAGCAGGGGGCGGCAACTAATGAAAAACTGTTTTTT
once	TRBD2	15	TRBJ2-1	TRBV7-8	CASSLEGGRWNEQFF	TGTGCCAGCAGCTTAGAGGGCGGGAGGTGGAATGAGCAGTTCTTC
.	TRBD2	16	TRBJ2-3	TRBV4-3	CASSQEGTSRADTQYF	TGCGCCAGCAGCCAAGAAGGGACTAGTCGCGCAGATACGCAGTATTTT
.	.	11	TRBJ1-1	TRBV19	CASSRNTEAFF	TGTGCCAGTAGCAGAAACACTGAAGCTTTCTTT
.	TRBD1	16	TRBJ2-7	TRBV4-2	CASSQPPGQGVYEQYF	TGTGCCAGCAGCCAACCACCGGGACAGGGGGTGTACGAGCAGTACTTC
few	TRBD2	14	TRBJ2-1	TRBV5-4	CASSSPSGPNEQFF	TGTGCCAGCAGTTCGCCTAGCGGGCCAAATGAGCAGTTCTTC
.	.	17	TRBJ2-2	TRBV29-1	CSVEDPLGRANTGELFF	TGCAGCGTTGAAGATCCTCTGGGCAGGGCGAACACCGGGGAGCTGTTTTTT
.	.	20	TRBJ2-4	TRBV4-1	CASSQELTGHGGGIGNIQYF	TGCGCCAGCAGCCAAGAATTGACCGGGCATGGGGGAGGTATAGGAAACATTCAGTACTTC
.	TRBD1	13	TRBJ1-2	TRBV7-9	CASSFDRGGGYTF	TGTGCCAGCAGCTTTGACAGGGGTGGCGGCTACACCTTC
.	TRBD2	16	TRBJ2-3	TRBV5-1	CASSLALAGGVDTQYF	TGCGCCAGCAGCTTGGCCCTAGCGGGGGGGGTAGATACGCAGTATTTT
.	TRBD2	17	TRBJ2-2	TRBV7-9	CASSNGGLAGDTGELFF	TGTGCCAGCAGCAACGGGGGACTAGCGGGAGACACCGGGGAGCTGTTTTTT
.	TRBD1	18	TRBJ1-5	TRBV27	CASSSTGQVPRSNQPQHF	TGTGCCAGCAGTTCAACCGGACAGGTCCCCCGTAGCAATCAGCCCCAGCATTTT
.	.	17	TRBJ2-7	TRBV7-2	CASTSGGGNRVYYEQYF	TGTGCCAGCACCTCAGGTGGCGGGAATAGGGTTTACTACGAGCAGTACTTC
.	TRBD1	15	TRBJ1-6	TRBV10-3	CAISGTGENNSPLHF	TGTGCCATCAGTGGGACAGGGGAGAATAATTCACCCCTCCACTTT
once	TRBD2	15	TRBJ2-3	TRBV27	CASSFVLAGTDTQYF	TGTGCCAGCAGTTTCGTACTAGCGGGCACAGATACGCAGTATTTT
.	TRBD1	14	TRBJ2-3	TRBV14	CASRRTGSTDTQYF	TGTGCCAGCAGACGGACAGGGTCCACAGATACGCAGTATTTT
.	.	17	TRBJ2-3	TRBV9	CASSVAGVGGAADTQYF	TGTGCCAGCAGCGTAGCTGGGGTGGGGGGAGCGGCAGATACGCAGTATTTT
.	.	11	TRBJ2-7	TRBV12-3/TRBV12-4	CASSFLSEQYF	TGTGCCAGCAGTTTTTTATCCGAGCAGTACTTC
.	.	15	TRBJ1-2	TRBV5-8	CASRDSTRGAYGYTF	TGTGCCAGCAGAGATTCCACGCGGGGGGCCTATGGCTACACCTTC
.	TRBD1	15	TRBJ2-1	TRBV7-3	CASSLMGTAYNEQFF	TGTGCCAGCAGCTTAATGGGGACAGCCTACAATGAGCAGTTCTTC
.	.	11	TRBJ1-1	TRBV6-5	CASSLIPEAFF	TGTGCCAGCAGCCTAATCCCTGAAGCTTTCTTT
.	.	13	TRBJ2-7	TRBV12-3/TRBV12-4	CASSDTASYEQYF	TGTGCCAGCAGTGATACAGCTTCCTACGAGCAGTACTTC
.	TRBD1	14	TRBJ2-7	TRBV7-6	CASSFRDRGAEQYF	TGTGCCAGCAGCTTCCGGGACAGGGGGGCCGAGCAGTACTTC
.	.	14	TRBJ1-1	TRBV19	CASSLGRGTTEAFF	TGTGCCAGTAGTCTGGGGCGGGGTACGACTGAAGCTTTCTTT
.	.	17	TRBJ2-6	TRBV18	CASSPLQALPGANVLTF	TGTGCCAGCTCACCACTCCAGGCTCTACCGGGGGCCAACGTCCTGACTTTC
.	TRBD2	15	TRBJ2-5	TRBV2	CASSGGAGVQETQYF	TGTGCCAGCAGTGGAGGAGCGGGAGTTCAGGAGACCCAGTACTTC
.	.	15	TRBJ2-5	TRBV28	CASTPKGRVQETQYF	TGTGCCAGCACCCCGAAGGGCAGGGTCCAAGAGACCCAGTACTTC
.	.	14	TRBJ2-4	TRBV4-1	CASSQEGQPDIQYF	TGCGCCAGCAGCCAGGAGGGACAGCCCGACATTCAGTACTTC
many	.	14	TRBJ1-4	TRBV6-5	CASSYLATNEKLFF	TGTGCCAGCAGTTATCTTGCAACTAATGAAAAACTGTTTTTT
.	.	15	TRBJ1-2	TRBV19	CASSIIPDRVYGYTF	TGTGCCAGTAGTATAATTCCGGACAGAGTCTATGGCTACACCTTC
.	TRBD2	14	TRBJ2-7	TRBV7-9	CASSVPGLVYEQYF	TGTGCCAGCAGTGTCCCGGGACTAGTGTACGAGCAGTACTTC
many	.	14	TRBJ2-7	TRBV27	CASSRPSAAYEQYF	TGTGCCAGCAGTAGACCTAGCGCGGCCTACGAGCAGTACTTC
.	.	14	TRBJ2-3	TRBV29-1	CSVEQGFLGGTQYF	TGCAGCGTTGAACAGGGGTTCCTAGGGGGTACGCAGTATTTT
.	TRBD1	11	TRBJ2-5	TRBV20-1	CSANRGETQYF	TGCAGTGCTAACAGGGGAGAGACCCAGTACTTC
few	.	13	TRBJ1-1	TRBV3-1/TRBV3-2	CASSLTGSTEAFF	TGTGCCAGCAGCCTCACAGGGTCCACTGAAGCTTTCTTT
.	TRBD1	14	TRBJ1-4	TRBV7-9	CASSPPGTAEKLFF	TGTGCCAGCAGCCCCCCCGGGACAGCTGAAAAACTGTTTTTT
few	TRBD1	12	TRBJ1-2	TRBV7-9	CASSQGGKTYTF	TGTGCCAGCAGTCAGGGGGGCAAAACCTACACCTTC